These 18 T cell receptor beta chains were all obtained from the same sample, sequenced in a study of identical twins. TCRdb itself ran the 5' RACE reads through MiXCR, one entry per CDR3 protein. The sample consists of about 220,000 distinct CDR3 sequences, approximately 7.1% of them appearing once. The sample was also linked to a second study, of T cells expressing NK-cell markers.

Sequenced input: CD8+ T cells sorted from blood. These TCRs come from a woman in her late teens or twenties in good health.

The chain employs TRBV5-1 and TRBJ2-7; 9 bases agree with TRBD1. The V gene end was trimmed by 3 bases and the J gene end by 5 bases; junction bases not matched to a gene: 3. Germline V gives CDR1 SGHRS, CDR2 YFSETQ. This CDR3 spans 13 amino acids. The CDR3 spells CASSSGQGNEQYF. In DNA, the CDR3 is TGCGCCAGCAGCTCGGGACAGGGAAACGAGCAGTACTTC.

At least ten counts were recorded for this clonotype. The chain employs TRBV5-1 and TRBJ2-5; perhaps TRBD1 as D (5 bases). The germline gives CDR1 SGHRS, CDR2 YFSETQ. Trimming took 5 bases from V and 5 from J, leaving 7 bases between them. The CDR3 length is 11 residues. This CDR3 is CASRRGETQYF. The CDR3 DNA is TGCGCCAGCAGAAGGGGCGAGACCCAGTACTTC.

This clonotype was counted at least ten times. The chain recombines TRBV11-2 with TRBJ2-3; D is uncertain. The V gene's germline CDR1 is SGHAT and CDR2 FQNNGV. Trimming removed 3 bases at V and 5 bases at J, with 12 bases between. The CDR3 extends over 14 amino acids. Written as DNA, the CDR3 is TGTGCCAGCAGCTTTGCCACCCCCAGAGATACGCAGTATTTT. It is translated as CASSFATPRDTQYF.

This clonotype occurred a few times. J is TRBJ2-5 and V is TRBV5-6; a possible D gene is TRBD2 (6 bases). The germline CDR1 and CDR2 sequences are SGHDT and YYEEEE. Trimming pared 4 bases from V and 2 bases from J, leaving 21 bases between. This CDR3 contains 17 residues. CDR3 in amino acids: CASSTPDVWGDQETQYF. The DNA of the CDR3 is TGTGCCAGCAGCACCCCTGACGTGTGGGGGGATCAAGAGACCCAGTACTTC.

This clonotype was detected only a few times. This chain joins TRBV11-1 and TRBJ2-1; 12 bases line up with TRBD2. Unmatched junction bases numbered 8, after V lost 6 bases and J lost 8 bases. Per the germline V gene, CDR1 is SGHAT and CDR2 is FQDESV (reference sequence). This CDR3 has 15 amino acids. The CDR3 sequence: CASSSLAGGHYEQFF. CDR3 DNA: TGTGCCAGCAGTTCACTAGCGGGGGGTCACTATGAGCAGTTCTTC.

The CDR3 DNA reads as TGTGCCAGCAACCTACTAGCGGGGACTACAGATACGCAGTATTTT. It codes for CASNLLAGTTDTQYF. This chain connects TRBV6-1 to TRBJ2-3, with TRBD2 matching over 10 bases. Trimming at V came to 7 bases and at J to 3 bases, leaving 7 bases not matched to a gene. CDR1 and CDR2 from the germline V gene are MNHNS and SASEGT. The CDR3 runs 15 residues.

The chain is built from TRBV29-1 and TRBJ1-1; 10 nucleotides line up with TRBD1. Germline loops: CDR1 SQVTM, CDR2 ANQGSEA. The CDR3 loop spans 18 amino acids. With V trimmed by 0 bases and J by 1 base, 11 bases remained unmatched. CDR3 loop: CSVEEGTGDEGWNTEAFF. CDR3 nucleotides: TGCAGCGTTGAAGAGGGGACAGGGGATGAGGGGTGGAACACTGAAGCTTTCTTT.

This clonotype was seen a few times. The rearrangement uses TRBV6-2 or TRBV6-3 and TRBJ2-5; 7 bases are shared with TRBD2. V was clipped by 0 bases and J by 4 bases; unmatched bases: 11. From germline, CDR1 is MNHEY and CDR2 SVGEGT. This CDR3 is built from 17 residues. CDR3 DNA sequence: TGTGCCAGCAGTTACTCGATTCCCAGCGGGGATACAGAGACCCAGTACTTC. It is translated as CASSYSIPSGDTETQYF.

This clonotype came up a few times. The J gene is TRBJ2-7, the V gene TRBV7-9, with 10 bases identical to TRBD2. Germline V gene sequence: CDR1 SEHNR, CDR2 FQNEAQ (reference sequence). The CDR3 length is 17 residues. V shed 6 bases, J shed 5 bases, and the junction held 16 bases outside the gene matches. The CDR3 sequence is CASSSPSSGSVRHEQYF. DNA of the CDR3: TGTGCCAGCAGTTCCCCATCTAGCGGGAGTGTACGACACGAGCAGTACTTC.

The table lists this clonotype with many counts. This chain connects TRBV5-1 to TRBJ1-5; D is unresolved. There are 15 residues in the CDR3. V shed 4 bases and J shed 0 bases, with 11 bases lying between them. Per the germline V gene, CDR1 is SGHRS and CDR2 is YFSETQ. The DNA of the CDR3 is TGCGCCAGCAGCCCCGACATTGATAGCAATCAGCCCCAGCATTTT. This gives the protein CASSPDIDSNQPQHF.

This clonotype rates as medium-sized. The V and J genes are TRBV20-1 and TRBJ2-7, with TRBD2 as a possible D gene (6 bases). Germline loops: CDR1 DFQATT, CDR2 SNEGSKA (reference sequence). The CDR3 extends over 15 amino acids. V gave up 0 bases and J gave up 5 bases, with 17 bases separating them. The CDR3 sequence is CSARDLALPRNEQYF. The CDR3 DNA is TGCAGTGCTAGAGATCTAGCGCTACCTAGGAACGAGCAGTACTTC.

This clonotype has at least ten counts. The chain joins TRBV11-2 to TRBJ1-1, with D hard to call. The CDR3 consists of 11 residues. The V and J ends lost 6 bases and 9 bases respectively, with 11 bases between them. The germline V gene has CDR1 SGHAT and CDR2 FQNNGV. The CDR3 reads CASRVRRQAFF. CDR3 sequence (DNA): TGTGCCAGCAGGGTCAGGCGCCAAGCTTTCTTT. Full variable domain (remainder filled in from reference TRBV11-2 and TRBJ1-1): EAGVAQSPRYKIIEKRQSVAFWCNPISGHATLYWYQQILGQGPKLLIQFQNNGVVDDSQLPKDRFSAERLKGVDSTLKIQPAKLEDSAVYLCASRVRRQAFFGQGTRLTVV.

This clonotype was recorded many times. CDR3 in DNA: TGTGCCAGCAGCGAACAGTTAGGGGCATCAAATGAGCAGTTCTTC. This encodes CASSEQLGASNEQFF. J is TRBJ2-1 and V is TRBV9; D might be TRBD1 (5 bases). Germline V gene sequence: CDR1 SGDLS, CDR2 YYNGEE. The CDR3 extends over 15 amino acids. V was clipped by 3 bases and J by 7 bases, with 17 bases between them. Looking up the rest from reference TRBV9 and TRBJ2-1 gives the full variable domain: DSGVTQTPKHLITATGQRVTLRCSPRSGDLSVYWYQQSLDQGLQFLIQYYNGEERAKGNILERFSAQQFPDLHSELNLSSLELGDSALYFCASSEQLGASNEQFFGPGTRLTVL.

This clonotype was counted ten times or more. In nucleotides, the CDR3 is TGTGCCAGCAGCTTAGCGGACAGGGGCACAGATACGCAGTATTTT. As protein: CASSLADRGTDTQYF. The chain links TRBV7-9 to TRBJ2-3, with 8 bases aligning to TRBD1. J lost 1 base, V lost 0 bases, and 0 bases had no gene match. The CDR3 loop spans 15 amino acids. Germline assignment: CDR1 SEHNR and CDR2 FQNEAQ (reference sequence).

The chain is built from TRBV10-3 and TRBJ1-1; D perhaps matches TRBD1 (6 bases). The CDR3 runs to 14 residues. Trimming took off 2 bases at V and 4 bases at J, with 11 bases between the two ends. Germline values: CDR1 ENHRY, CDR2 SYGVKD. The CDR3 loop reads CAISEGQGFTEAFF. The CDR3 DNA reads as TGTGCCATCAGTGAGGGCCAGGGGTTCACTGAAGCTTTCTTT.

This clonotype was counted only a few times. The chain couples TRBV9 to TRBJ2-4, with 7 bases aligning to TRBD1. V dropped 3 bases and J dropped 3; count of bases not matched to a gene: 6. The germline V gene has CDR1 SGDLS and CDR2 YYNGEE. The CDR3 is 15 amino acids. As DNA, the CDR3 is TGTGCCAGCAGCGACACCGGGACAGACAAAAACATTCAGTACTTC. It encodes CASSDTGTDKNIQYF.

V is TRBV4-2 and J is TRBJ1-5; the D is unclear. This CDR3 comprises 14 residues. Trimming shortened V by 5 bases and J by 4 bases, and 12 bases separated the two germline ends. Germline V gene sequence: CDR1 LGHNA, CDR2 YNFKEQ. The DNA of the CDR3 is TGTGCCAGCAGCTTAAGCCCCCCGAATCAGCCCCAGCATTTT. It is translated as CASSLSPPNQPQHF.

The chain joins TRBV5-5 to TRBJ1-1; no reliable D call. CDR3 size: 14 residues. V lost 0 bases to trimming and J lost 5 bases, with 11 bases between them. Germline CDR1 and CDR2: SGHKS and YYEKEE (reference sequence). CDR3 sequence (DNA): TGTGCCAGCAGCTTGGGTCATAAGGGAACTGAAGCTTTCTTT. It is translated as CASSLGHKGTEAFF. The variable domain in full, completed from reference TRBV5-5 and TRBJ1-1, reads DAGVTQSPTHLIKTRGQQVTLRCSPISGHKSVSWYQQVLGQGPQFIFQYYEKEERGRGNFPDRFSARQFPNYSSELNVNALLLGDSALYLCASSLGHKGTEAFFGQGTRLTVV.